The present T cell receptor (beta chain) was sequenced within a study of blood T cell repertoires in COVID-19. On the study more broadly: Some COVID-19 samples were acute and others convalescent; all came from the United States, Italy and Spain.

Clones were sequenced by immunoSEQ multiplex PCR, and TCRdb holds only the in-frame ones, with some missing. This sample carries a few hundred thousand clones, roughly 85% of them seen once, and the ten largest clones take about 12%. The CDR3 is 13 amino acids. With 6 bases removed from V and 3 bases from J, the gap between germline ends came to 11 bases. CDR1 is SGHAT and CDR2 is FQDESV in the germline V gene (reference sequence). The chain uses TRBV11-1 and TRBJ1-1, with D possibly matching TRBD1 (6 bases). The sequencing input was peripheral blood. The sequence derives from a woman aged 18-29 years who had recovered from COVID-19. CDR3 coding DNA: TGTGCCAGCAGACAGGGTGGGTACACTGAAGCTTTCTTT. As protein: CASRQGGYTEAFF.